The 15 T cell receptor beta chains given below trace back to one sample, sequenced in a study of spatial heterogeneity in lung cancer. TCRdb used MiXCR to reprocess the 5' RACE reads, holding one entry per CDR3 protein. The sample records about 61,000 distinct CDR3 sequences, approximately 6% being singletons. Time point reported: sample taken at primary tumor resection. Sample: PBMCs, taken at surgery. Source of these receptors: a female donor with early-stage non-small cell lung cancer.

This clonotype was seen only a few times. The CDR3 loop is CATSRKDSLNDYGYTF. For the CDR3, the DNA is TGTGCCACCAGCAGAAAAGACAGTCTGAACGACTATGGCTACACCTTC. The chain couples TRBV15 to TRBJ1-2; possible D gene TRBD1, 5 bases. The V end lost 2 bases, the J end lost 3 bases, and 16 bases lay between the germline ends. CDR3 length equals 16 residues. CDR1 and CDR2 (germline): LNHNV, YYDKDF (reference sequence). The full variable domain, with the rest looked up from reference TRBV15 and TRBJ1-2, is DAMVIQNPRYQVTQFGKPVTLSCSQTLNHNVMYWYQQKSSQAPKLLFHYYDKDFNNEADTPDNFQSRRPNTSFCFLDIRSPGLGDTAMYLCATSRKDSLNDYGYTFGSGTRLTVV.

This clonotype was seen many times. V is TRBV28 and J is TRBJ2-5; D is unresolved. The V gene's germline CDR1 is MDHEN and CDR2 SYDVKM. This CDR3 is built from 10 residues. Between the trimmed V and J ends, which lost 4 bases and 4 bases, there was a span of 1 base. The CDR3 region has the DNA TGTGCCAGCAGTTCAGAGACCCAGTACTTC. It is translated as CASSSETQYF.

This clonotype was recorded many times. The rearrangement joins TRBV12-3 or TRBV12-4 to TRBJ2-5; tentative D call: TRBD2 (5 bases). There are 15 residues in the CDR3. The V gene lost 3 bases and the J gene lost 2 bases, with 13 bases spanning the gap. The CDR3 protein is CASSLGFGEQETQYF. CDR3 DNA: TGTGCCAGCAGTTTGGGATTCGGGGAGCAAGAGACCCAGTACTTC.

This clonotype was detected ten times or more. This chain uses TRBV2 with TRBJ1-1; D is undetermined. V was trimmed by 6 bases and J by 0 bases, leaving 14 bases between them. CDR3 length: 15 amino acids. The germline gives CDR1 SNHLY, CDR2 FYNNEI. This CDR3 reads CASSRNFRMNTEAFF. The CDR3, as DNA: TGTGCCAGCAGCCGCAACTTTCGGATGAACACTGAAGCTTTCTTT.

In its sample, this clonotype was seen a few times. One end of the junction does not line up with germline, which may come from a read error. This CDR3 is CVSSLDHRERNYGYTF. In DNA, the CDR3 is TGTGTCAGCAGCTTGGACCACAGGGAGAGGAACTATGGCTACACCTTC. This chain links TRBV5-6 with TRBJ1-2, with D possibly being TRBD1 (6 bases). Germline V gene data show CDR1 as SGHDT and CDR2 as YYEEEE. The CDR3 contains 16 residues.

This clonotype was found many times. This chain links TRBV7-9 with TRBJ2-7; no clear D gene. V gave up 2 bases and J gave up 1 base, with 6 bases separating them. In germline, CDR1 is SEHNR, CDR2 FQNEAQ (reference sequence). The CDR3 is 13 amino acids. The CDR3 loop is CASSLQESYEQYV. CDR3 nucleotides: TGTGCCAGCAGCTTACAGGAGTCCTACGAGCAGTACGTC.

The sample holds many counts of this clonotype. V usage is TRBV10-3 and J usage is TRBJ2-7; 8 bases align to TRBD1. After removal of 4 bases from V and 4 bases from J, the junction contained 3 bases not matched to a gene. Germline CDR1 ENHRY, CDR2 SYGVKD. The CDR3 is 13 amino acids. The CDR3 sequence is CAISGTGPYEQYF. The CDR3 DNA is TGTGCCATCAGTGGGACAGGGCCTTACGAGCAGTACTTC.

This clonotype was seen many times. This rearrangement joins TRBV27 to TRBJ1-2, with a tentative D call TRBD1 (5 bases). Germline V CDR1 and CDR2: MNHEY, SMNVEV (reference sequence). The V and J ends lost 2 bases and 4 bases respectively, with 8 bases between them. There are 13 residues in the CDR3. This CDR3 is CASSLQGGYGYTF. In DNA, the CDR3 is TGTGCCAGCAGTTTACAGGGAGGCTATGGCTACACCTTC.

This clonotype appeared a few times. V gene TRBV9 combines with J gene TRBJ1-1; TRBD1 aligns across 7 bases. The CDR3 has 13 amino acids. CDR1 is SGDLS and CDR2 is YYNGEE in the germline V gene. J lost 11 bases, V lost 2 bases, and 9 bases had no gene match. CDR3 sequence reads: CASSVYEGAGAFF. CDR3 sequence (DNA): TGTGCCAGCAGCGTGTACGAGGGGGCAGGGGCTTTCTTT.

The chain uses TRBV12-3 or TRBV12-4 and TRBJ2-4, with no clear D. The V end was cut by 1 base, the J end by 9 bases, with 7 bases between. This CDR3 has 12 residues. This chain's CDR3 is CASSLGSFIQYF. The DNA of the CDR3 is TGTGCCAGCAGTTTAGGCAGCTTCATTCAGTACTTC.

There are a few counts of this clonotype. The chain links TRBV2 to TRBJ2-3; 13 bases map to TRBD2. Germline V CDR1 and CDR2: SNHLY, FYNNEI. After removal of 5 bases from V and 4 bases from J, the junction contained 3 bases not matched to a gene. The CDR3 is made up of 15 amino acids. The CDR3 coding sequence is TGTGCCAGCAGTCTGGGACTAGCGGGATCAGATACGCAGTATTTT. Its protein product is CASSLGLAGSDTQYF.

Ten or more counts support this clonotype. The V gene is TRBV11-3, the J gene TRBJ1-3; D unresolved. The CDR3 runs to 13 residues. Germline V CDR1 and CDR2: SGHNT, YENEEA. V was trimmed by 1 base and J by 1 base, leaving 2 bases between them. Here the CDR3 DNA reads TGTGCCAGCAGCTTAGGTTCTGGAAACACCATATATTTT. Protein: CASSLGSGNTIYF.

The rearrangement links TRBV2 to TRBJ2-5; a possible D gene is TRBD1 (7 bases). CDR1 and CDR2 from the germline V gene are SNHLY and FYNNEI. The CDR3 has 14 amino acids. V was shortened by 5 bases and J by 5 bases, with 15 bases between the two germline ends. CDR3 DNA: TGTGCCAGCAGTACAGGGGCCCGGGAGGAGACCCAGTACTTC. This encodes CASSTGAREETQYF. Using reference TRBV2 and TRBJ2-5 for the parts outside the CDR3, the full variable domain is EPEVTQTPSHQVTQMGQEVILRCVPISNHLYFYWYRQILGQKVEFLVSFYNNEISEKSEIFDDQFSVERPDGSNFTLKIRSTKLEDSAMYFCASSTGAREETQYFGPGTRLLVL.

This clonotype was detected many times. The rearrangement uses TRBV7-2 and TRBJ2-5; 7 bases agree with TRBD1. The V gene end was trimmed by 5 bases and the J gene end by 5 bases; junction bases not matched to a gene: 8. The CDR3 runs to 14 residues. CDR1 and CDR2 from the germline V gene are SGHTA and FQGNSA. As DNA, the CDR3 is TGTGCCAGCAGCCGACAGGGTCGAGCGGAGACCCAGTACTTC. Translating gives CASSRQGRAETQYF.

This clonotype occurred a few times. The chain links TRBV12-3 or TRBV12-4 to TRBJ2-1; D possibly corresponds to TRBD1 (5 bases). The CDR3 extends over 13 amino acids. V gave up 3 bases and J gave up 9 bases, with 12 bases separating them. The CDR3 DNA reads TGTGCCAGCAGTTTTATGGTTCAGGGTGAGCAGTTCTTC. Encoded protein: CASSFMVQGEQFF.